Presented here are 4 T cell receptor beta chains from one specimen sequenced in a study of regulatory T cells in long-lasting Graves disease. Time point of the sample: newly diagnosed GD, antithyroid drugs for less than 3 months. From PBMCs, RNA was extracted and then used to make the TCR library. Construction of TCR beta libraries relied on iRepertoire HTBI primers and on Arm-PCR targeting CDR3 regions. MiXCR was run by TCRdb on the multiplex PCR reads, yielding one entry per CDR3 protein. The sample consists of approximately 440,000 distinct CDR3 sequences, roughly 17% of them appearing once. These data are also associated with another study on T cells in Graves' hyperthyroidism and ophthalmopathy.

This specimen consisted of peripheral blood mononuclear cells (PBMCs), obtained at new diagnosis, from a patient treated with antithyroid drugs. The receptors originated from a man aged 35-49 years with Graves disease.

This clonotype has just a few counts. The chain joins TRBV27 to TRBJ1-3, with a weak D call TRBD1 (5 bases). This CDR3 spans 16 amino acids. Germline CDR1 MNHEY, CDR2 SMNVEV (reference sequence). V lost 7 bases and J lost 0, with 16 bases in between. The CDR3 DNA is TGTGCCAGCATTGTGGGAAAAGGGGTCTCTGGAAACACCATATATTTT. Translated, it gives CASIVGKGVSGNTIYF.

This clonotype was detected ten times or more. The chain employs TRBV5-1 and TRBJ2-7; TRBD2 matches at 13 bases. Germline CDR1 is SGHRS and CDR2 is YFSETQ. This CDR3 spans 13 amino acids. V shed 4 bases, J shed 11 bases, and the junction held 6 bases outside the gene matches. CDR3 sequence: CASSPGLAGDEYF. The DNA of the CDR3 is TGCGCCAGCAGCCCAGGACTAGCGGGAGATGAGTACTTC.

This clonotype showed up many times. The V and J genes are TRBV6-1 and TRBJ2-3; D tentatively fits TRBD1 or TRBD2 (5 bases each). Germline V CDR1 and CDR2: MNHNS, SASEGT. There are 14 residues in the CDR3. V lost 9 bases and J lost 4, with 17 bases in between. CDR3 amino acids: CASKELGVADTQYF. The CDR3, as DNA: TGTGCCAGTAAAGAATTGGGGGTTGCAGATACGCAGTATTTT.

The sample holds a few counts of this clonotype. The chain combines TRBV19 with TRBJ1-1; unclear D gene. Germline CDR1 is LNHDA and CDR2 is SQIVND (reference sequence). The V end was cut by 3 bases, the J end by 1 base, with 9 bases between. CDR3 length: 14 amino acids. DNA for the CDR3: TGTGCCAGTAGTATCGGAATTGGGAACACTGAAGCTTTCTTT. Encoded protein: CASSIGIGNTEAFF. Looking up the rest from reference TRBV19 and TRBJ1-1 gives the full variable domain: DGGITQSPKYLFRKEGQNVTLSCEQNLNHDAMYWYRQDPGQGLRLIYYSQIVNDFQKGDIAEGYSVSREKKESFPLTVTSAQKNPTAFYLCASSIGIGNTEAFFGQGTRLTVV.